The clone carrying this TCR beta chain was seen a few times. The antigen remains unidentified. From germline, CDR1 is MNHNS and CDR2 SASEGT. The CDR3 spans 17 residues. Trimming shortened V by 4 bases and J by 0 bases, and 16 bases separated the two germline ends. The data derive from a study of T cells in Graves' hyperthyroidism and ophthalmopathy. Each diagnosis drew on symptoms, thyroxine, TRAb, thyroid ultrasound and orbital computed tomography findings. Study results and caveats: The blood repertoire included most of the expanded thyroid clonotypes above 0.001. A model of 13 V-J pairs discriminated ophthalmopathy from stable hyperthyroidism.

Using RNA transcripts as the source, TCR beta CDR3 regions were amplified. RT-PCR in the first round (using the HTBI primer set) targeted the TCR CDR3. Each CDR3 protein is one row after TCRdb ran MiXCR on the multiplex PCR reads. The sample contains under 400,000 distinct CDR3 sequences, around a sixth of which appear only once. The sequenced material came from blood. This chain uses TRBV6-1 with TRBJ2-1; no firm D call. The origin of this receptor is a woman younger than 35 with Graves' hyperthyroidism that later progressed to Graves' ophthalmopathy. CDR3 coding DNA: TGTGCCAGCAGTGTCCGAAGCCCTTTGAGCTCCTACAATGAGCAGTTCTTC. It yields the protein CASSVRSPLSSYNEQFF.